A selection of T cell receptor beta chains follows, all from one sample in a study of blood T cell repertoires in COVID-19. Generated by immunoSEQ multiplex PCR, the TCRdb table keeps only in-frame clones and is missing some. The sample includes roughly 110,000 clones, approximately 89% of them seen just once. Sequenced: peripheral blood. The receptors here all came from a middle-aged man with active or convalescent COVID-19. CDR3s include the opening cysteine and the closing phenylalanine or tryptophan. A D gene is named only where the DNA matches it firmly. Not all rows give a size; the values are once, few, many and, for expanded clones, a class.

j_call v_call clone_size cdr3_length d_call cdr3_nt cdr3_aa
TRBJ2-7 TRBV19 . 13 TRBD2 TGTGCCAGTAGTACGGGACTAGGAGGCGAGCAGTACTTC CASSTGLGGEQYF
TRBJ2-2 TRBV2 . 15 TRBD1 TGTGCCAGCCATGGGGACAGGTGGAACACCGGGGAGCTGTTTTTT CASHGDRWNTGELFF
TRBJ2-3 TRBV6-5 . 15 . TGTGCCAGCAGTTACTCGTCCCCCGGCACAGATACGCAGTATTTT CASSYSSPGTDTQYF
TRBJ2-7 TRBV9 . 14 TRBD2 TGTGCCAGCTCCCCGGGAGGGCCGGAGTACGAGCAGTACTTC CASSPGGPEYEQYF
TRBJ2-7 TRBV10-2 . 14 TRBD1 TGCGCCAGCAGTGGGGGACAGGGAATTTACGAGCAGTACTTC CASSGGQGIYEQYF
TRBJ2-7 TRBV19 . 18 . TGTGCCAGTAGTATAAGTAGCCCCCTCCAGGGAAAACCCTACGAGCAGTACTTC CASSISSPLQGKPYEQYF
TRBJ1-6 TRBV7-9 . 17 TRBD1 TGTGCCAGCAGCGCTCGGACAGGGGGAGCCTATAATTCACCCCTCCACTTT CASSARTGGAYNSPLHF
TRBJ2-1 TRBV19 . 16 TRBD2 TGTGCCAGTAGTAGACTAGCGGGAGTTAGCTACAATGAGCAGTTCTTC CASSRLAGVSYNEQFF
TRBJ1-1 TRBV6-1 . 17 TRBD1 TGTGCCAGCAGTGAAGCGAGGGGACAGGTGATCAACACTGAAGCTTTCTTT CASSEARGQVINTEAFF
TRBJ2-3 TRBV4-3 . 18 TRBD2 TGCGCCAGCAGCCAAGATCTGATTAGCGGGAGAAATACAGATACGCAGTATTTT CASSQDLISGRNTDTQYF
TRBJ2-7 TRBV9 . 15 . TGTGCCAGCAGCGTAGAGGCAGGGCAGTCCTACGAGCAGTACTTC CASSVEAGQSYEQYF
TRBJ2-2 TRBV19 . 16 TRBD1 TGTGCCAGTAGTATTATAGGGACAGGGGGGGCCGGGGAGCTGTTTTTT CASSIIGTGGAGELFF
TRBJ2-5 TRBV4-3 . 17 . TGCGCCAGCAGCCAAGATGTAGGGACAACGTTAGGGGAGACCCAGTACTTC CASSQDVGTTLGETQYF
TRBJ1-1 TRBV19 . 14 TRBD1 TGTGCCAGTAGTAAGGGACAGGGAAATACTGAAGCTTTCTTT CASSKGQGNTEAFF
TRBJ2-1 TRBV19 . 20 TRBD2 TGTGCCAGTAGTGCCACTCCGGGACTAGCGGGAGAAAAATCCTACAATGAGCAGTTCTTC CASSATPGLAGEKSYNEQFF
TRBJ1-5 TRBV18 . 13 TRBD1 TGTGCCAGCTCTGGGACAGACAATCAGCCCCAGCATTTT CASSGTDNQPQHF
TRBJ1-5 TRBV2 . 15 . TGTGCCAGCAGTGGGGCAGGGGTTGAGCATCAGCCCCAGCATTTT CASSGAGVEHQPQHF
TRBJ2-7 TRBV18 once 16 . TGTGCCAGCTCACCACTTCCACCTTTCCTATCCTACGAGCAGTACTTC CASSPLPPFLSYEQYF
TRBJ2-7 TRBV4-3 . 13 . TGCGCCAGCAGCCAAGAACAGTACTACGAGCAGTACTTC CASSQEQYYEQYF
TRBJ2-7 TRBV27 few 15 TRBD1 TGTGCCAGCAGTCCTGATCCGGGACAGACCTACGAGCAGTACTTC CASSPDPGQTYEQYF
TRBJ2-7 TRBV6-6 . 15 TRBD1 TGTGCCAGCAGTTACGATGGGACAGGGGGCTATGAGCAGTACTTC CASSYDGTGGYEQYF
TRBJ1-2 TRBV28 . 12 . TGTGCCAGCAGCTCCCAGGGTTTCGGCTACACCTTC CASSSQGFGYTF
TRBJ1-3 TRBV29-1 . 14 TRBD1 TGCAGCGTTGGGGAGACAGGGAACGGAAACACCATATATTTT CSVGETGNGNTIYF
TRBJ2-7 TRBV7-9 . 15 TRBD1 TGTGCCAGCAGCTTAAGAGGGACAGAGTCCTACGAGCAGTACTTC CASSLRGTESYEQYF
TRBJ2-4 TRBV7-6 . 14 . TGTGCCAGCAGCCCAACCCTTCAACGAGACATTCAGTACTTC CASSPTLQRDIQYF
TRBJ2-5 TRBV12-5 . 14 TRBD1 TGTGCTAGTGCCGGGACAGTCGAGGGGGAGACCCAGTACTTC CASAGTVEGETQYF
TRBJ2-2 TRBV5-1 . 16 TRBD1 TGCGCCAGCAAAAGACAGGGGGGGACGAACACCGGGGAGCTGTTTTTT CASKRQGGTNTGELFF
TRBJ1-6 TRBV4-3 . 15 . TGCGCCAGCAGCCAACAGCGGACGAGGAATTCACCCCTCCACTTT CASSQQRTRNSPLHF
TRBJ1-2 TRBV28 . 13 TRBD1 TGTGCCAGCAGTTTGGTCGACAGGGAAGGCTACACCTTC CASSLVDREGYTF
TRBJ2-5 TRBV6-2/TRBV6-3 . 16 TRBD2 TGTGCCAGCAGTTACTCGTTACTAGCGGCCCAAGAGACCCAGTACTTC CASSYSLLAAQETQYF
TRBJ1-2 TRBV28 . 14 . TGTGCCAGCAGTCGGGATTCAGGGGTACGTGGCTACACCTTC CASSRDSGVRGYTF
TRBJ1-3 TRBV5-6 . 15 TRBD1 TGTGCCAGCAGCCCGACAGGGGGTTCTGGAAACACCATATATTTT CASSPTGGSGNTIYF